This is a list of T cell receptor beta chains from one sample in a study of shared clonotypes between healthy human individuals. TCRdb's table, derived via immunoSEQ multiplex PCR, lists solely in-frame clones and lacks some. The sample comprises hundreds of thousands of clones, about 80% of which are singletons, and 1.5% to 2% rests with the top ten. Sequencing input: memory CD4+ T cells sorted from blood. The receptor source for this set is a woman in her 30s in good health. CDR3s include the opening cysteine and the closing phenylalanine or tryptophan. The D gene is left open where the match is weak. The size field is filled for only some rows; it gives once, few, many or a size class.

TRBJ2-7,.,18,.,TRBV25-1,CASSETSGTSSGSYEQYF,TGTGCCAGCAGTGAAACTTCGGGAACGTCGTCGGGGTCCTACGAGCAGTACTTC
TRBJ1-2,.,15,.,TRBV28,CASSSADIANYGYTF,TGTGCCAGCAGTTCCGCCGACATAGCTAACTATGGCTACACCTTC
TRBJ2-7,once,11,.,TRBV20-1,CSARADYEQYF,TGCAGTGCAAGAGCGGACTACGAGCAGTACTTC
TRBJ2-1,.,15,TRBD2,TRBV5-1,CASSLGAGEGGEQFF,TGCGCCAGCAGCTTGGGTGCGGGAGAAGGAGGTGAGCAGTTCTTC
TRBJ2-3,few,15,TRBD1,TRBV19,CASSIGTGSTDTQYF,TGTGCCAGTAGTATCGGGACAGGGTCCACAGATACGCAGTATTTT
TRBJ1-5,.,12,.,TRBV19,CASRNSNQPQHF,TGTGCCAGTAGAAATAGCAATCAGCCCCAGCATTTT
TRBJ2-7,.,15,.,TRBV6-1,CASSLRTGISYEQYF,TGTGCCAGCAGCCTACGAACAGGGATTTCCTACGAGCAGTACTTC
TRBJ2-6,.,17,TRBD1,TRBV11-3,CASGPGQGSSGANVLTF,TGTGCCAGCGGGCCGGGACAGGGAAGCTCTGGGGCCAACGTCCTGACTTTC
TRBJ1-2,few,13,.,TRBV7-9,CASSLETGSGYTF,TGTGCCAGCAGCTTAGAAACAGGGTCGGGCTACACCTTC
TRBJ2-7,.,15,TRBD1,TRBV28,CASRIGTASSYEQYF,TGTGCCAGCAGAATAGGGACAGCGAGCTCCTACGAGCAGTACTTC
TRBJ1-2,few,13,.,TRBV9,CASSPVNNYGYTF,TGTGCCAGCAGCCCCGTGAACAACTATGGCTACACCTTC
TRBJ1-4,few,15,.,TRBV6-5,CASSYRSGGNEKLFF,TGTGCCAGCAGTTACCGATCCGGGGGCAATGAAAAACTGTTTTTT
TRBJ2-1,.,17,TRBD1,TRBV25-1,CASSESTRTGWHNEQFF,TGTGCCAGCAGTGAGTCAACCCGGACAGGTTGGCACAATGAGCAGTTCTTC
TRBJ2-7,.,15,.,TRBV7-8,CASSLDAGRSYEQYF,TGTGCCAGCAGCTTAGACGCGGGACGATCCTACGAGCAGTACTTC
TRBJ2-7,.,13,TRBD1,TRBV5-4,CASSWDRGGEQYF,TGTGCCAGCAGCTGGGACAGGGGAGGCGAGCAGTACTTC
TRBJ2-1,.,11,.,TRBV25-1,CASSERNEQFF,TGTGCCAGCAGTGAGAGGAATGAGCAGTTCTTC
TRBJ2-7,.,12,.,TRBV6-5,CASSQGSHEQYF,TGTGCCAGCAGTCAGGGTTCCCACGAGCAGTACTTC
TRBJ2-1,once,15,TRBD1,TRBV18,CASSPPGQGYNEQFF,TGTGCCAGCTCACCACCGGGACAGGGTTACAATGAGCAGTTCTTC
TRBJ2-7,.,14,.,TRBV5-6,CASSQQGTGNEQYF,TGTGCCAGCAGCCAACAGGGGACTGGGAACGAGCAGTACTTC
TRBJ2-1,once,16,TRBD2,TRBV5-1,CASSPGLAGGENEQFF,TGCGCCAGCAGCCCAGGACTAGCGGGAGGGGAGAATGAGCAGTTCTTC
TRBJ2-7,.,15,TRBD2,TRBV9,CASSVGTSRSYEQYF,TGTGCCAGCAGCGTAGGGACTAGCCGATCCTACGAGCAGTACTTC
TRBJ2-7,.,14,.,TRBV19,CASSPFGTRLEQYF,TGTGCCAGTAGTCCCTTCGGTACACGCTTGGAGCAGTACTTC
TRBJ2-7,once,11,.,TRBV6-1,CASSTPYEQYF,TGTGCCAGCAGTACTCCCTACGAGCAGTACTTC
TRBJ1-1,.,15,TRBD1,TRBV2,CASSGVAGGITEAFF,TGTGCCAGCAGTGGGGTCGCAGGGGGTATCACTGAAGCTTTCTTT
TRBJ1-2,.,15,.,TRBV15,CATSRDRARVGGYTF,TGTGCCACCAGCAGAGATAGGGCAAGGGTAGGGGGCTACACCTTC
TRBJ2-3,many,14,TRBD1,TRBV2,CASRDRASTDTQYF,TGTGCCAGCAGGGACAGGGCTAGCACAGATACGCAGTATTTT
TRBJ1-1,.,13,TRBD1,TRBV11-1,CASSRTGGSEAFF,TGTGCCAGCAGCCGTACAGGGGGCTCTGAAGCTTTCTTT
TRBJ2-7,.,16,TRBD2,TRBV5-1,CASSSATSGGPYEQYF,TGCGCCAGCAGCTCGGCGACTAGCGGGGGACCCTACGAGCAGTACTTC
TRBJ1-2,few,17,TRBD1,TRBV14,CASSYRTGGYFEYGYTF,TGTGCCAGCAGCTACCGGACAGGGGGCTATTTCGAGTATGGCTACACCTTC
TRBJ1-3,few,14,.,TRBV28,CASSLEFSGNTIYF,TGTGCCAGCAGTTTAGAATTCTCTGGAAACACCATATATTTT
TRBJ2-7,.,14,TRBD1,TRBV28,CASSELQGAYEQYF,TGTGCCAGCAGTGAACTACAGGGGGCCTACGAGCAGTACTTC
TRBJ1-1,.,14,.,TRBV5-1,CASSLGFETSEAFF,TGCGCCAGCAGCTTGGGTTTCGAGACATCTGAAGCTTTCTTT
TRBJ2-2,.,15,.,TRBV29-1,CSVEIQVGGPGELFF,TGCAGCGTTGAAATACAGGTCGGTGGACCCGGGGAGCTGTTTTTT
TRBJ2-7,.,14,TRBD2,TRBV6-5,CASRASGRAGEQYF,TGTGCCAGCAGGGCTAGCGGGAGGGCCGGCGAGCAGTACTTC
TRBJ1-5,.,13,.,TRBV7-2,CASSLGGKMSQHF,TGTGCCAGCAGCCTGGGGGGAAAGATGTCCCAGCATTTT
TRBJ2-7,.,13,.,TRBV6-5,CASSYSSDYEQYF,TGTGCCAGCAGTTACTCGTCCGACTACGAGCAGTACTTC
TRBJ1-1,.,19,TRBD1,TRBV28,CASSFQTAGTGLYGTEAFF,TGTGCCAGCAGTTTCCAAACGGCCGGGACAGGGTTATATGGCACTGAAGCTTTCTTT
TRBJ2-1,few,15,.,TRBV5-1,CASSTAASSYNEQFF,TGCGCCTCGTCGACGGCGGCGAGCTCCTACAATGAGCAGTTCTTC
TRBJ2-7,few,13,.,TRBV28,CASELGGTYEQYF,TGTGCCAGCGAACTGGGGGGAACCTACGAGCAGTACTTC
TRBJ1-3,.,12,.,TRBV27,CARPRGGNTIYF,TGTGCCAGACCCAGGGGAGGGAACACCATATATTTT
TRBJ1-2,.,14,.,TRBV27,CASSFLEGQRGYTF,TGTGCCAGCAGTTTTTTAGAAGGGCAGCGAGGCTACACCTTC
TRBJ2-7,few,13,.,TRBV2,CASSGVGGYEQYF,TGTGCCAGCAGTGGAGTAGGGGGGTACGAGCAGTACTTC
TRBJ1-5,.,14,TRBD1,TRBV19,CASSPTGGAQPQHF,TGTGCCAGTAGCCCTACAGGGGGCGCGCAGCCCCAGCATTTT
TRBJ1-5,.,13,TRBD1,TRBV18,CASTATGAQPQHF,TGTGCCAGCACTGCTACAGGGGCCCAGCCCCAGCATTTT
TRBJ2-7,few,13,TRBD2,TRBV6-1,CAHAASGAYEQYF,TGTGCCCACGCGGCTAGCGGAGCCTACGAGCAGTACTTC
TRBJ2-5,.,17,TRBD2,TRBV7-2,CASSLVAGARLGVTQYF,TGTGCCAGCAGCTTAGTAGCGGGAGCGAGGCTGGGGGTGACCCAGTACTTC
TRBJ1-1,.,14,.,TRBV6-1,CASRVRGRDTEAFF,TGTGCCAGCAGAGTCAGAGGGAGGGACACTGAAGCTTTCTTT
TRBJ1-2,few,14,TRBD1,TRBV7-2,CASSLGTGSHGYTF,TGTGCCAGCAGCCTCGGGACAGGGAGTCATGGCTACACCTTC
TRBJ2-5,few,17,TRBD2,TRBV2,CASSGGLAGGLQETQYF,TGTGCCAGCAGTGGGGGACTAGCGGGAGGACTCCAAGAGACCCAGTACTTC
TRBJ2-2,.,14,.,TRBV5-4,CASSLDWNTGELFF,TGTGCCAGCAGTTTGGACTGGAACACCGGGGAGCTGTTTTTT
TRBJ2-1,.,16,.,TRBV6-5,CASSWDLTGARNEQFF,TGTGCCAGCAGTTGGGACTTAACGGGAGCGAGGAATGAGCAGTTCTTC
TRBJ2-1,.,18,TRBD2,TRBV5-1,CASSVGTSGRSKYNEQFF,TGCGCCAGCAGCGTCGGGACTAGCGGTAGGTCTAAGTACAATGAGCAGTTCTTC
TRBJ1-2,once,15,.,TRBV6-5,CASSYSFGQGSGYTF,TGTGCCAGCAGTTACTCCTTCGGGCAGGGGAGTGGCTACACCTTC
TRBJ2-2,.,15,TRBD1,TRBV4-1,CATRGRDRNTGELFF,TGCGCAACCAGGGGCCGGGACAGAAACACCGGGGAGCTGTTTTTT
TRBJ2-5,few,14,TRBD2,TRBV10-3,CAISAGTSQETQYF,TGTGCCATCAGCGCCGGGACTAGCCAAGAGACCCAGTACTTC